A single sample is the source of the 23 T cell receptor beta chains below, sequenced in a study of shared clonotypes between healthy human individuals. Sequenced by immunoSEQ multiplex PCR; TCRdb stores in-frame clones only, minus some. The repertoire holds about 680,000 clones, with about 78% as singletons. The source material was memory CD4+ T cells sorted from blood. The subset was: CD45RA-negative fraction. The receptor source for this set is a woman in her 30s in good health.

J is TRBJ2-5 and V is TRBV28; maybe TRBD2 (5 bases). The germline V gene encodes CDR1 MDHEN and CDR2 SYDVKM. This CDR3 has 14 residues. Trimming stripped 8 bases from V and 1 base from J, with 14 bases between. The CDR3 is CASGRLLFQETQYF. The CDR3, as DNA: TGTGCCAGCGGAAGACTACTTTTCCAAGAGACCCAGTACTTC.

The rearrangement joins TRBV2 to TRBJ1-1; D remains ambiguous. This CDR3 spans 14 amino acids. Trimming removed 3 bases at V and 2 bases at J, with 10 bases between. Germline V gives CDR1 SNHLY, CDR2 FYNNEI. Here the CDR3 reads CASSELPDNTEAFF. In nucleotides, the CDR3 is TGTGCCAGCAGTGAGCTTCCAGATAACACTGAAGCTTTCTTT.

The chain uses TRBV27 and TRBJ2-3; possibly TRBD1 or TRBD2 for D (6 bases each). The V end lost 6 bases, the J end lost 4 bases, and 23 bases lay between the germline ends. From germline, CDR1 is MNHEY and CDR2 SMNVEV (reference sequence). CDR3 length: 17 amino acids. The CDR3 DNA reads as TGTGCCAGCAGGCGGGACACCGGGACTGGCGGTGCAGATACGCAGTATTTT. The encoded protein is CASRRDTGTGGADTQYF.

This chain links TRBV11-2 with TRBJ2-4; D is unclear. CDR3 length equals 14 residues. The V end lost 2 bases, the J end lost 5 bases, and 10 bases lay between the germline ends. Germline CDR1 reads SGHAT; CDR2 reads FQNNGV. The CDR3 protein is CASSLYGSQNIQYF. The CDR3 DNA reads as TGTGCCAGCAGCTTATACGGCTCCCAAAACATTCAGTACTTC.

With respect to this clone: It is unclear where the CDR3 begins or ends on the DNA, so no DNA is shown, and the CDR3 is as TCRdb lists it. The V gene is TRBV7-3, the J gene TRBJ2-3. From germline, CDR1 is SGHTA and CDR2 FQGTGA. A total of 15 residues make up the CDR3, ends included. CDR3 in amino acids: CASSLISGPGSTQYF.

This rearrangement joins TRBV29-1 to TRBJ2-2, with D perhaps TRBD1 (6 bases). The V end lost 5 bases, the J end lost 6 bases, and 10 bases lay between the germline ends. CDR1 is SQVTM and CDR2 is ANQGSEA in the germline V gene. CDR3 size: 12 residues. CDR3 protein: CSVTTGPGELFF. CDR3 bases: TGCAGCGTTACGACAGGACCCGGGGAGCTGTTTTTT.

V gene TRBV6-6 combines with J gene TRBJ2-2; D perhaps matches TRBD1 (5 bases). The CDR3 loop spans 15 amino acids. V was cut by 6 bases and J by 1 base, with 12 bases left in between. Per the germline V gene, CDR1 is MNHNY and CDR2 is SVGAGI (reference sequence). The CDR3 spells CASRTQTGNTGELFF. The CDR3 region has the DNA TGTGCCAGCAGGACCCAAACAGGGAACACCGGGGAGCTGTTTTTT.

The chain couples TRBV19 to TRBJ1-5, with TRBD1 identical over 10 bases. This CDR3 is 17 amino acids long. Per the germline V gene, CDR1 is LNHDA and CDR2 is SQIVND (reference sequence). Germline trimming cut 5 bases from V and 7 bases from J; bases unmatched to any gene: 14. CDR3 sequence (DNA): TGTGCCAGTAGTCTGGTCGGGACAGGGGTATTCAGCCAGCCCCAGCATTTT. As protein: CASSLVGTGVFSQPQHF.

This clone is a singleton in its sample. The rearrangement links TRBV7-9 to TRBJ2-1; D remains ambiguous. Trimming shortened V by 4 bases and J by 6 bases, and 10 bases separated the two germline ends. CDR3 length: 13 residues. Germline V gene sequence: CDR1 SEHNR, CDR2 FQNEAQ (reference sequence). The CDR3 spells CASSYWLLNEQFF. The CDR3 DNA reads TGTGCCAGCAGCTATTGGCTCCTCAATGAGCAGTTCTTC.

This chain links TRBV11-2 with TRBJ1-1; D ambiguous. Between the trimmed V and J ends, which lost 2 bases and 2 bases, there was a span of 6 bases. This CDR3 region has 13 residues. Germline values: CDR1 SGHAT, CDR2 FQNNGV. DNA of the CDR3: TGTGCCAGCAGCTTATCAGAAAACACTGAAGCTTTCTTT. Its translation: CASSLSENTEAFF.

This clone was detected a few times. The chain combines TRBV23-1 with TRBJ1-1; TRBD1 is a possible D gene (6 bases). TRBV23-1 is designated an ORF whose function remains uncertain. V lost 2 bases, J lost 5 bases, and 12 bases lay in between. The CDR3 is 14 residues long. The CDR3 region has the DNA TGCGCCAGCAGTCAACAGGGGCTGAGTACTGAAGCTTTCTTT. This sequence encodes CASSQQGLSTEAFF.

This sequence joins TRBV27 and TRBJ2-7, with D possibly called TRBD1 or TRBD2 (5 bases each). The CDR3 consists of 12 residues. V dropped 8 bases and J dropped 2 bases, with 10 bases sitting between them. Germline V gene data show CDR1 as MNHEY and CDR2 as SMNVEV (reference sequence). CDR3 bases: TGTGCCAGCGGGGACCGTACCTACGAGCAGTACTTC. It specifies CASGDRTYEQYF.

This chain uses TRBV27 with TRBJ1-1, with a possible D match to TRBD1 (5 bases). The V gene lost 6 bases and the J gene lost 1 base, with 12 bases spanning the gap. The CDR3 is made up of 14 amino acids. The germline gives CDR1 MNHEY, CDR2 SMNVEV (reference sequence). CDR3 sequence reads: CASRGEGWNTEAFF. CDR3 nucleotide sequence: TGTGCCAGCAGGGGGGAGGGCTGGAACACTGAAGCTTTCTTT.

The chain couples TRBV29-1 to TRBJ2-2, with 7 bases lining up with TRBD1. Germline CDR1 SQVTM, CDR2 ANQGSEA. CDR3 length: 14 residues. V lost 6 bases and J lost 3; bases outside the gene matches: 7. This chain's CDR3 is CSVGTAVDTGELFF. CDR3 bases: TGCAGCGTCGGGACAGCAGTGGACACCGGGGAGCTGTTTTTT.

This chain connects TRBV6-6 to TRBJ1-2; maybe TRBD1 (5 bases). Germline values: CDR1 MNHNY, CDR2 SVGAGI (reference sequence). The CDR3 length is 11 residues. The V end lost 8 bases, the J end lost 6 bases, and 10 bases lay between the germline ends. The DNA of the CDR3 is TGTGCCAGCGGCGCGGGGGATGGCTACACCTTC. Amino acids: CASGAGDGYTF.

This clone was observed a handful of times. This chain links TRBV6-1 with TRBJ1-2; no reliable D call. Trimming shortened V by 3 bases and J by 4 bases, and 3 bases separated the two germline ends. The CDR3 length is 11 residues. Germline CDR1 is MNHNS and CDR2 is SASEGT. CDR3 sequence: CASSEGYGYTF. CDR3 nucleotide sequence: TGTGCCAGCAGTGAGGGCTATGGCTACACCTTC.

This chain connects TRBV18 to TRBJ2-5; 10 bases align to TRBD2. Germline CDR1 KGHSH, CDR2 LQKENI. The CDR3 length is 17 residues. The junction had 14 bases not matched to a gene; V was cut back by 8 bases and J by 2 bases. The CDR3 region has the DNA TGTGCCAGCCCTAGTAAAGGGCTAGCGGGGGTTCAAGAGACCCAGTACTTC. Amino acids: CASPSKGLAGVQETQYF.

This clone has at least ten counts. The J gene is TRBJ1-1, the V gene TRBV28; the D gene is possibly TRBD1 (5 bases). CDR3 length: 17 amino acids. Germline loops: CDR1 MDHEN, CDR2 SYDVKM. V dropped 3 bases and J dropped 1 base, with 18 bases sitting between them. The CDR3 protein is CASSFWSAADKNTEAFF. Here the CDR3 DNA reads TGTGCCAGCAGTTTTTGGTCCGCCGCGGACAAGAACACTGAAGCTTTCTTT.

This clone appeared a few times. The CDR3 DNA reads TGTGCCAGCAGCCGACAGGGCCACGATACGCAGTATTTT. Translating gives CASSRQGHDTQYF. This chain links TRBV7-3 with TRBJ2-3, with TRBD1 matching 7 bases. Germline assignment: CDR1 SGHTA and CDR2 FQGTGA. CDR3 length equals 13 residues. V lost 5 bases and J lost 6; bases outside the gene matches: 5.

Concerning this clone itself: Other DNA sequences in the sample encode the same CDR3. The chain has TRBV27 and TRBJ1-5; possibly TRBD1 for D (6 bases). The CDR3 runs to 15 residues. Germline V gene data show CDR1 as MNHEY and CDR2 as SMNVEV (reference sequence). The ends were cut back, 2 bases at V and 2 bases at J, with 10 bases in the middle. The CDR3 region has the DNA TGTGCCAGCAGTTTAAAGCCAGGGGGCAATCAGCCCCAGCATTTT. This encodes CASSLKPGGNQPQHF.

This chain links TRBV18 with TRBJ2-7, with 11 bases aligning to TRBD2. V lost 8 bases and J lost 1; bases outside the gene matches: 13. The CDR3 consists of 17 residues. CDR1 KGHSH and CDR2 LQKENI come from the germline V gene. The CDR3 reads CASRVGLAGGSSYEQYF. In nucleotides, the CDR3 is TGTGCCAGCCGTGTAGGTCTAGCGGGAGGTTCTTCCTACGAGCAGTACTTC.

The chain recombines TRBV28 with TRBJ1-5, with 8 positions matching TRBD1. From germline, CDR1 is MDHEN and CDR2 SYDVKM. This CDR3 contains 14 residues. Germline trimming cut 7 bases from V and 5 bases from J; bases unmatched to any gene: 7. The CDR3: CASNMAGGYQPQHF. As DNA, the CDR3 is TGTGCCAGCAATATGGCAGGGGGCTATCAGCCCCAGCATTTT. The full variable domain, with the rest looked up from reference TRBV28 and TRBJ1-5, is DVKVTQSSRYLVKRTGEKVFLECVQDMDHENMFWYRQDPGLGLRLIYFSYDVKMKEKGDIPEGYSVSREKKERFSLILESASTNQTSMYLCASNMAGGYQPQHFGDGTRLSIL.

The chain has TRBV10-3 and TRBJ1-1; D is perhaps TRBD1 (6 bases). There are 16 residues in the CDR3. Germline CDR1 and CDR2: ENHRY and SYGVKD. V was cut by 3 bases and J by 4 bases, with 18 bases left in between. CDR3 nucleotide sequence: TGTGCCATCAGTGAACAGGGTTTACTAAGTTCCACTGAAGCTTTCTTT. It codes for CAISEQGLLSSTEAFF.